The 26 T cell receptor beta chains below were found in one sample sequenced in a study of beta chain features in type 1 diabetes. Every bit of the isolated RNA underwent reverse transcription, so sequencing read expressed TCRB transcripts. Only in-frame clones appear in the TCRdb table, and some are missing; sequencing was by immunoSEQ multiplex PCR. Counted here are about 290,000 clones, approximately 8.1% occurring once; the ten biggest clones make up about 0.93%. Sequencing input: central memory CD4+ T cells from blood. These receptors originate from a woman aged 18-29 years in good health.

The sample holds many counts of this clone. The J gene is TRBJ1-1, the V gene TRBV25-1; D is possibly TRBD1 (5 bases). The ends were cut back, 6 bases at V and 4 bases at J, with 21 bases in the middle. The CDR3 is 16 residues long. Germline V CDR1 and CDR2: MGHDK, SYGVNS. As DNA, the CDR3 is TGTGCCAGCAGCCCGAATGCGGGCAGGGCCGGCACTGAAGCTTTCTTT. Translating gives CASSPNAGRAGTEAFF.

The chain employs TRBV6-5 and TRBJ1-6, with TRBD1 identical over 7 bases. Germline V lookup: CDR1 MNHEY, CDR2 SVGAGI. This CDR3 has 15 residues. Trimming took 4 bases from V and 10 from J; bases not matched to a gene: 10. CDR3 DNA: TGTGCCAGCAGTTTTCTACAGGGGTTAGGGTCACCCCTCCACTTT. This encodes CASSFLQGLGSPLHF.

This clone was counted only a few times. V usage is TRBV7-3 and J usage is TRBJ2-1; possibly TRBD2 for D (6 bases). The CDR3 consists of 13 residues. V dropped 0 bases and J dropped 9 bases, with 9 bases sitting between them. Germline V gives CDR1 SGHTA, CDR2 FQGTGA. In DNA, the CDR3 is TGTGCCAGCAGCTTAACCCAGGGAGGTGAGCAGTTCTTC. As protein: CASSLTQGGEQFF.

Many counts were recorded for this clone. The V call is TRBV5-1, the J call TRBJ1-1; D unresolved. This CDR3 has 13 residues. Germline-derived CDR1 and CDR2 are SGHRS and YFSETQ. V lost 0 bases and J 6 bases, leaving 9 bases between the germline ends. CDR3 sequence reads: CASSLGWAAEAFF. CDR3 in DNA: TGCGCCAGCAGCTTGGGATGGGCGGCTGAAGCTTTCTTT.

This clone was detected many times. This chain uses TRBV5-6 with TRBJ2-3; D is perhaps TRBD1 or TRBD2 (5 bases each). Germline-derived CDR1 and CDR2 are SGHDT and YYEEEE. The V end was cut by 2 bases, the J end by 7 bases, with 17 bases between. The CDR3 totals 15 residues. The DNA of the CDR3 is TGTGCCAGCAGCTTTGGGACGGGCGGACTGAATACGCAGTATTTT. This gives the protein CASSFGTGGLNTQYF.

This clone was seen a handful of times. J is TRBJ1-4 and V is TRBV14, with D unresolved. The germline CDR1 and CDR2 sequences are SGHDN and FVKESK. V was cut by 0 bases and J by 10 bases, with 15 bases left in between. The CDR3 has 15 amino acids. CDR3 nucleotide sequence: TGTGCCAGCAGCCAAGATCACCTAACTAGAGGAAAACTGTTTTTT. Residues: CASSQDHLTRGKLFF.

This clone was detected a few times. The CDR3 DNA is TGTGCCAGCAGCCCAGGCGGGGCAGGCTATATGAACACTGAAGCTTTCTTT. The encoded protein is CASSPGGAGYMNTEAFF. The chain couples TRBV7-8 to TRBJ1-1; weak D call: TRBD1 (5 bases). V lost 5 bases and J 0 bases, leaving 19 bases between the germline ends. The CDR3 extends over 17 amino acids. Germline loops: CDR1 SGHVS, CDR2 FQNEAQ. The whole variable domain, filled in from reference TRBV7-8 and TRBJ1-1, reads GAGVSQSPRYKVAKRGQDVALRCDPISGHVSLFWYQQALGQGPEFLTYFQNEAQLDKSGLPSDRFFAERPEGSVSTLKIQRTQQEDSAVYLCASSPGGAGYMNTEAFFGQGTRLTVV.

This clone was detected a few times. This sequence joins TRBV5-6 and TRBJ2-3; D may be TRBD1 (6 bases). This CDR3 region has 12 residues. Germline V lookup: CDR1 SGHDT, CDR2 YYEEEE. With 3 bases removed from V and 11 bases from J, the gap between germline ends came to 13 bases. CDR3 amino acids: CASSWGRGGQYF. CDR3 bases: TGTGCCAGCAGCTGGGGTCGAGGGGGGCAGTATTTT.

The rearrangement joins TRBV7-3 to TRBJ2-3, with 8 positions matching TRBD2. The CDR3 has 14 residues. The V gene end was trimmed by 5 bases and the J gene end by 5 bases; junction bases not matched to a gene: 6. CDR1 SGHTA and CDR2 FQGTGA come from the germline V gene. CDR3 sequence reads: CASSPSGGGDTQYF. CDR3 coding DNA: TGTGCCAGCAGCCCCTCGGGAGGGGGAGATACGCAGTATTTT.

This clone is a singleton in its sample. The V call is TRBV11-3, the J call TRBJ2-3; D is unresolved. Trimming stripped 0 bases from V and 4 bases from J, with 5 bases between. The CDR3 contains 13 residues. From germline, CDR1 is SGHNT and CDR2 YENEEA. This CDR3 reads CASSLDQSDTQYF. The CDR3 DNA follows: TGTGCCAGCAGCTTAGATCAGTCAGATACGCAGTATTTT. The variable domain in full, completed from reference TRBV11-3 and TRBJ2-3, reads EAGVVQSPRYKIIEKKQPVAFWCNPISGHNTLYWYLQNLGQGPELLIRYENEEAVDDSQLPKDRFSAERLKGVDSTLKIQPAELGDSAVYLCASSLDQSDTQYFGPGTRLTVL.

Worth noting for this clone: Mismatch with germline at one junction end may stem from a read error. The chain uses TRBV10-3 and TRBJ1-2; D is undetermined. The CDR3 totals 15 residues. Germline values: CDR1 ENHRY, CDR2 SYGVKD. The CDR3 sequence: CASSYDFNSVSGYTF. The CDR3 nucleotides are TGTGCCAGCAGTTACGATTTCAATTCGGTCTCTGGCTACACCTTC.

The gene calls are TRBV7-2 and TRBJ1-1, with D unresolved. V was shortened by 4 bases and J by 4 bases, with 4 bases between the two germline ends. Germline loops: CDR1 SGHTA, CDR2 FQGNSA. This CDR3 comprises 11 residues. CDR3 in amino acids: CASSSGTEAFF. CDR3 nucleotides: TGTGCCAGCAGCTCGGGCACTGAAGCTTTCTTT.

The chain uses TRBV18 and TRBJ1-2; 9 bases agree with TRBD1. The CDR3 spans 15 residues. CDR1 and CDR2 (germline): KGHSH, LQKENI. After removal of 5 bases from V and 2 bases from J, the junction contained 6 bases not matched to a gene. CDR3 sequence: CASSNGQGINYGYTF. The CDR3 DNA reads as TGTGCCAGCTCAAATGGACAGGGGATCAACTATGGCTACACCTTC.

The chain carries TRBV6-6 and TRBJ1-2; D is uncertain. This CDR3 has 13 amino acids. Trimming removed 4 bases at V and 8 bases at J, with 14 bases between. Per germline, CDR1 MNHNY and CDR2 SVGAGI (reference sequence). CDR3 bases: TGTGCCAGCAGTTCAGACCGGTGGTCCGGCTACACCTTC. Its protein is CASSSDRWSGYTF.

This clone was seen only a few times. This chain connects TRBV7-3 to TRBJ2-7; 7 positions match TRBD2. CDR1 is SGHTA, CDR2 FQGTGA, per germline. The CDR3 runs 13 residues. V gave up 0 bases and J gave up 7 bases; unmatched junction bases: 3. The chain's CDR3 is CASSLTGTTEQYV. As DNA, the CDR3 is TGTGCCAGCAGCTTAACGGGGACTACGGAGCAGTACGTC.

The chain has TRBV10-3 and TRBJ2-7; 8 bases line up with TRBD2. CDR1 and CDR2 from the germline V gene are ENHRY and SYGVKD. The CDR3 is 14 residues long. V shed 6 bases and J 5 bases; nucleotides not matched to a gene: 9. This CDR3 is CAISHSGTPHEQYF. In DNA, the CDR3 is TGTGCCATCAGCCATAGCGGGACCCCTCACGAGCAGTACTTC.

The chain uses TRBV7-2 and TRBJ2-5, with 9 bases aligning to TRBD1. Germline V lookup: CDR1 SGHTA, CDR2 FQGNSA. Unmatched junction bases numbered 3, after V lost 5 bases and J lost 2 bases. This CDR3 region has 14 residues. CDR3 DNA: TGTGCCAGCAGCCCAGACAGGGGGCAAGAGACCCAGTACTTC. Translation: CASSPDRGQETQYF.

This clone was counted ten times or more. This chain connects TRBV7-9 to TRBJ2-7; the match to TRBD1 covers 9 bases. CDR3 length: 12 amino acids. CDR1 is SEHNR, CDR2 FQNEAQ, per germline (reference sequence). V shed 3 bases, J shed 6 bases, and the junction held 0 bases outside the gene matches. The CDR3 spells CASSLDRGEQYV. In DNA, the CDR3 is TGTGCCAGCAGCTTGGACAGGGGCGAGCAGTACGTC.

The chain links TRBV29-1 to TRBJ2-7; 12 nucleotides match TRBD2. The CDR3 consists of 15 residues. Germline V gives CDR1 SQVTM, CDR2 ANQGSEA. Trimming at V came to 4 bases and at J to 3 bases, leaving 7 bases not matched to a gene. The CDR3 coding sequence is TGCAGCGTTGTGCTAGCGGGAGGGCTCTTCTACGAGCAGTACTTC. This encodes CSVVLAGGLFYEQYF.

The sample holds a few counts of this clone. V is TRBV5-1 and J is TRBJ1-2; the match to TRBD1 covers 9 bases. Looked up from germline, CDR1 is SGHRS and CDR2 is YFSETQ. The V gene end was trimmed by 4 bases and the J gene end by 3 bases; junction bases not matched to a gene: 4. This CDR3 contains 14 residues. CDR3 loop: CASSPRTGDYGYTF. CDR3 coding DNA: TGCGCCAGCAGCCCCAGGACAGGGGACTATGGCTACACCTTC.

This clone was picked up a small number of times. This chain connects TRBV5-4 to TRBJ2-7; tentatively, D is TRBD2 (6 bases). The CDR3 totals 15 residues. CDR1 and CDR2 (germline): SGHNT, YYREEE (reference sequence). V was clipped by 2 bases and J by 2 bases, with 14 bases between them. The CDR3 region is CASSFGRRGTYEQYF. The DNA for the CDR3 is TGTGCCAGCAGCTTTGGACGGAGGGGAACCTACGAGCAGTACTTC. The whole variable domain, filled in from reference TRBV5-4 and TRBJ2-7, reads ETGVTQSPTHLIKTRGQQVTLRCSSQSGHNTVSWYQQALGQGPQFIFQYYREEENGRGNFPPRFSGLQFPNYSSELNVNALELDDSALYLCASSFGRRGTYEQYFGPGTRLTVT.

In this sample, this clone turned up a few times. CDR3 nucleotides: TGTGCCAGCAGCCACGGAGGGGCGGGGGGAGAGACCCAGTACTTC. It codes for CASSHGGAGGETQYF. J is TRBJ2-5 and V is TRBV11-3, with 8 bases matching TRBD2. Trimming removed 5 bases from V and 4 bases from J; junction bases left unmatched: 9. CDR1 and CDR2 (germline): SGHNT, YENEEA. CDR3 length: 15 residues.

This clone was recorded many times. The genes are TRBV14 and TRBJ2-1; 7 bases fit TRBD2. Germline loops: CDR1 SGHDN, CDR2 FVKESK. The CDR3 spans 12 residues. V gave up 7 bases and J gave up 6 bases; unmatched junction bases: 3. The CDR3 protein is CASIGGCNEQFF. The CDR3 nucleotides read TGTGCCAGCATCGGGGGGTGCAATGAGCAGTTCTTC.

The gene calls are TRBV4-2 and TRBJ2-4; 11 bases line up with TRBD2. The CDR3 consists of 18 residues. Unmatched junction bases numbered 12, after V lost 4 bases and J lost 4 bases. Per the germline V gene, CDR1 is LGHNA and CDR2 is YNFKEQ. The CDR3 here is CASSPTEWGLAAKNIQYF. CDR3 nucleotide sequence: TGTGCCAGCAGCCCCACAGAGTGGGGACTAGCGGCGAAAAACATTCAGTACTTC.

This clone has a handful of counts. The chain has TRBV7-9 and TRBJ2-7; D is undetermined. Looked up from germline, CDR1 is SEHNR and CDR2 is FQNEAQ (reference sequence). The CDR3 length is 13 residues. Trimming pared 5 bases from V and 3 bases from J, leaving 11 bases between. CDR3 in DNA: TGTGCCAGCAGCAAGGGCGTTCTCTACGAGCAGTACTTC. It translates to CASSKGVLYEQYF.

This clone was observed many times. J is TRBJ2-5 and V is TRBV7-8; 8 positions agree with TRBD2. This CDR3 contains 17 residues. Trimming removed 1 base from V and 3 bases from J; junction bases left unmatched: 10. Per germline, CDR1 SGHVS and CDR2 FQNEAQ. The DNA of the CDR3 is TGTGCCAGCAGCTTAGGACGGGGACGGGAGGGAAAAGAGACCCAGTACTTC. This encodes CASSLGRGREGKETQYF.